These 21 T cell receptor beta chains were all obtained from the same sample, sequenced in a study of blood T cell repertoires in COVID-19. Clones were sequenced by immunoSEQ multiplex PCR, and TCRdb holds only the in-frame ones, with some missing. This table has 250,000 to 350,000 clones, 91% appearing once. Sequencing was done on a sample of peripheral blood. The receptors come from a woman between 25 and 40 years old with COVID-19, enrolled during active disease.

The rearrangement uses TRBV2 and TRBJ1-1; TRBD1 might be the D (6 bases). The CDR3 covers 16 residues. The germline CDR1 and CDR2 sequences are SNHLY and FYNNEI. Deletions cut 2 bases from V and 2 bases from J, with 15 bases between. CDR3 region: CASSEPLRQVNTEAFF. As DNA, the CDR3 is TGTGCCAGCAGTGAACCGCTCCGACAGGTAAACACTGAAGCTTTCTTT. Full variable domain (remainder filled in from reference TRBV2 and TRBJ1-1): EPEVTQTPSHQVTQMGQEVILRCVPISNHLYFYWYRQILGQKVEFLVSFYNNEISEKSEIFDDQFSVERPDGSNFTLKIRSTKLEDSAMYFCASSEPLRQVNTEAFFGQGTRLTVV.

This rearrangement joins TRBV10-1 to TRBJ1-3; D is unclear. V gave up 6 bases and J gave up 2 bases, with 17 bases separating them. The CDR3 is made up of 16 amino acids. Germline CDR1 and CDR2: WNHNN and SYGVQD (reference sequence). CDR3 DNA: TGCGCCAGCAGCAAACCCCCCCGGGTTACTGGAAACACCATATATTTT. It codes for CASSKPPRVTGNTIYF.

V is TRBV5-4 and J is TRBJ1-1, with D uncertain. The CDR3 totals 16 residues. Germline-derived CDR1 and CDR2 are SGHNT and YYREEE (reference sequence). V was cut by 0 bases and J by 1 base, with 13 bases left in between. CDR3 DNA: TGTGCCAGCAGCTTGGCTCTTGGCCAGTCGAACACTGAAGCTTTCTTT. Translation: CASSLALGQSNTEAFF.

This chain connects TRBV25-1 to TRBJ2-7, with D perhaps TRBD2 (5 bases). This CDR3 region has 14 residues. From germline, CDR1 is MGHDK and CDR2 SYGVNS. V was clipped by 5 bases and J by 5 bases, with 16 bases between them. The DNA for the CDR3 is TGTGCCAGCAGTCAACGGGGTTCTCAGAACGAGCAGTACTTC. This sequence encodes CASSQRGSQNEQYF.

This chain links TRBV9 with TRBJ1-1; TRBD1 aligns across 9 bases. Germline V gene data show CDR1 as SGDLS and CDR2 as YYNGEE. Trimming took 3 bases from V and 5 from J; bases not matched to a gene: 2. This CDR3 comprises 13 residues. In DNA, the CDR3 is TGTGCCAGCAGCGAGGGGACAGGGACTGAAGCTTTCTTT. Its protein product is CASSEGTGTEAFF.

The chain combines TRBV11-2 with TRBJ2-3, with TRBD2 identical over 7 bases. V lost 5 bases and J lost 3; bases outside the gene matches: 8. The CDR3 has 15 residues. Germline-derived CDR1 and CDR2 are SGHAT and FQNNGV. The CDR3 reads CASSPYGGKTDTQYF. For the CDR3, the DNA is TGTGCCAGCAGCCCATACGGGGGGAAAACAGATACGCAGTATTTT.

The chain is built from TRBV27 and TRBJ2-7, with 7 bases fitting TRBD1. Germline trimming cut 7 bases from V and 1 base from J; bases unmatched to any gene: 4. Germline assignment: CDR1 MNHEY and CDR2 SMNVEV (reference sequence). This CDR3 has 13 amino acids. DNA for the CDR3: TGTGCCAGCAAAAGGGGGCCGTCCTACGAGCAGTACTTC. Its protein product is CASKRGPSYEQYF.

The CDR3 region is CASSLGDTRNQPQHF. CDR3 nucleotide sequence: TGCGCCAGCAGCTTGGGAGATACCCGCAATCAGCCCCAGCATTTT. V usage is TRBV5-1 and J usage is TRBJ1-5; D gene unclear. The CDR3 is 15 amino acids. Per germline, CDR1 SGHRS and CDR2 YFSETQ. V was clipped by 0 bases and J by 2 bases, with 9 bases between them. The full variable domain, completed using reference TRBV5-1 and TRBJ1-5, is KAGVTQTPRYLIKTRGQQVTLSCSPISGHRSVSWYQQTPGQGLQFLFEYFSETQRNKGNFPGRFSGRQFSNSRSEMNVSTLELGDSALYLCASSLGDTRNQPQHFGDGTRLSIL.

This clone was detected only a few times. The V gene is TRBV29-1, the J gene TRBJ2-7; perhaps TRBD2 as D (6 bases). This CDR3 has 16 amino acids. In germline, CDR1 is SQVTM, CDR2 ANQGSEA. Trimming removed 2 bases at V and 2 bases at J, with 19 bases between. CDR3 sequence: CSVETVRRDGAYEQYF. CDR3 DNA: TGCAGCGTTGAAACGGTGAGGCGGGACGGAGCCTACGAGCAGTACTTC.

The chain joins TRBV13 to TRBJ2-7; 12 bases match TRBD2. V was clipped by 4 bases and J by 2 bases; unmatched bases: 3. The CDR3 is made up of 15 amino acids. Per germline, CDR1 PRHDT and CDR2 FYEKMQ (reference sequence). The CDR3 region is CASSSSGRGTYEQYF. In nucleotides, the CDR3 is TGTGCCAGCAGCTCTAGCGGGAGGGGAACCTACGAGCAGTACTTC.

The chain joins TRBV30 to TRBJ1-6; the match to TRBD1 covers 9 bases. V dropped 5 bases and J dropped 6; count of bases not matched to a gene: 11. The V gene's germline CDR1 is GTSNPN and CDR2 SVGIG (reference sequence). The CDR3 has 16 amino acids. The CDR3 region is CAWDLGVTGGNSPLHF. The DNA for the CDR3 is TGTGCCTGGGATCTCGGAGTGACAGGGGGTAATTCACCCCTCCACTTT.

This chain joins TRBV29-1 and TRBJ2-3; 8 bases line up with TRBD2. Germline CDR1 is SQVTM and CDR2 is ANQGSEA. The ends lost 5 bases at V and 5 bases at J; junction bases unmatched: 9. The CDR3 runs 14 residues. As DNA, the CDR3 is TGCAGCGTTATTGCACGGGAGGGCGGAGATACGCAGTATTTT. Its protein product is CSVIAREGGDTQYF.

This chain links TRBV7-2 with TRBJ2-1; weak D call: TRBD1 (6 bases). Germline CDR1 and CDR2: SGHTA and FQGNSA. This CDR3 spans 15 amino acids. The V and J ends lost 8 bases and 7 bases respectively, with 21 bases between them. The CDR3 DNA sequence: TGTGCCAGCGCTTTACTTTTGGGGGCTAAGAATGAGCAGTTCTTC. It specifies CASALLLGAKNEQFF.

The genes are TRBV1 and TRBJ1-2. TRBV1 is noted as a pseudogene. This CDR3 is 8 amino acids long. The CDR3 coding sequence is TGCACCAGCAGCCCTTTCTTCTTC. Protein product: CTSSPFFF.

The chain is built from TRBV3-1 (or the pseudogene TRBV3-2) and TRBJ2-7; D is perhaps TRBD2 (6 bases). CDR1 LGHDT and CDR2 YNNKEL come from the germline V gene (reference sequence). The CDR3 runs to 15 residues. Trimming left V 4 bases short and J 2 bases short, with 15 bases between. Written as DNA, the CDR3 is TGTGCCAGCAGCCTGGGGTGGGAGGCAGCCTACGAGCAGTACTTC. Translating it yields CASSLGWEAAYEQYF.

The V gene is TRBV5-5, the J gene TRBJ2-2, with D maybe TRBD2 (6 bases). V was clipped by 2 bases and J by 7 bases, with 15 bases between them. This CDR3 spans 15 amino acids. Per the germline V gene, CDR1 is SGHKS and CDR2 is YYEKEE (reference sequence). CDR3: CASSFLTREVGELFF. CDR3 DNA: TGTGCCAGCAGCTTCTTGACTAGGGAGGTCGGGGAGCTGTTTTTT.

This sequence joins TRBV19 and TRBJ2-7; TRBD1 matches at 8 bases. J was trimmed by 3 bases and V by 3 bases; bases with no gene match: 7. Looked up from germline, CDR1 is LNHDA and CDR2 is SQIVND (reference sequence). CDR3 length: 15 amino acids. The CDR3 protein is CASSIGTGNLYEQYF. The CDR3 region has the DNA TGTGCCAGTAGTATCGGGACAGGTAATCTCTACGAGCAGTACTTC.

The genes are TRBV11-2 and TRBJ1-3; 8 nucleotides match TRBD1. V shed 5 bases, J shed 4 bases, and the junction held 10 bases outside the gene matches. Per the germline V gene, CDR1 is SGHAT and CDR2 is FQNNGV. CDR3 length: 16 amino acids. CDR3 amino acids: CASSPFQGASGNTIYF. For the CDR3, the DNA is TGTGCCAGCAGCCCCTTCCAGGGGGCGTCCGGAAACACCATATATTTT. Together with reference TRBV11-2 and TRBJ1-3, the CDR3 gives the full variable domain: EAGVAQSPRYKIIEKRQSVAFWCNPISGHATLYWYQQILGQGPKLLIQFQNNGVVDDSQLPKDRFSAERLKGVDSTLKIQPAKLEDSAVYLCASSPFQGASGNTIYFGEGSWLTVV.

The chain recombines TRBV13 with TRBJ1-2; D gene unclear. V lost 0 bases and J lost 6, with 17 bases in between. This CDR3 comprises 16 residues. Germline loops: CDR1 PRHDT, CDR2 FYEKMQ (reference sequence). The CDR3 here is CASSLGGLGGGHGYTF. The DNA of the CDR3 is TGTGCCAGCAGCTTAGGCGGATTGGGAGGAGGGCATGGCTACACCTTC.

The rearrangement joins TRBV27 to TRBJ2-7; TRBD1 aligns across 7 bases. CDR3 length: 15 amino acids. The V gene's germline CDR1 is MNHEY and CDR2 SMNVEV (reference sequence). V dropped 7 bases and J dropped 9; count of bases not matched to a gene: 18. The CDR3 sequence: CASNQDRRGLEAQYF. The CDR3 DNA reads as TGTGCCAGCAACCAGGACAGGAGAGGCTTGGAGGCGCAGTACTTC.

CDR3 residues: CASSIGGGPGSEQYF. CDR3 DNA sequence: TGTGCCAGTAGTATAGGGGGAGGCCCCGGGAGTGAGCAGTACTTC. The chain recombines TRBV19 with TRBJ2-7, with a weak D call TRBD2 (6 bases). V dropped 1 base and J dropped 7 bases, with 17 bases sitting between them. The germline gives CDR1 LNHDA, CDR2 SQIVND (reference sequence). The CDR3 is 15 amino acids.